Listed here are 16 T cell receptor beta chains from one sample, sequenced in a study of cytotoxic CD8 clonotypes in ibrutinib-treated CLL (dated by TCRdb to 2020 to 2022). In the paper's terms, the time point label means: about eleven months on ibrutinib. The method was the immunoSEQ multiplex PCR assay. Entries here come from immuneACCESS through TCRdb and include only in-frame sequences with V and J called. Some clones fail to appear in such tables; in the studies checked, an unresolved V gene covers under half of the shortfall, and the cause of the remainder is unknown. Counted in this sample were just under 70,000 clones; roughly 72% of them appeared once. The leading ten clones occupy approximately 5% of the sample. Sequences were derived from PBMCs, sampled after 12 months of ibrutinib treatment. Source of these receptors: a human donor with chronic lymphocytic leukemia.

This clone is a singleton in its sample. The rearrangement uses TRBV11-2 and TRBJ2-7, with a possible D match to TRBD1 (6 bases). The CDR3 runs 12 residues. Trimming removed 2 bases from V and 9 bases from J, with 11 bases in between. From germline, CDR1 is SGHAT and CDR2 FQNNGV. The CDR3 region is CASSLTGMVQYF. The CDR3, as DNA: TGTGCCAGCAGCTTAACAGGGATGGTGCAGTACTTC.

The V call is TRBV14, the J call TRBJ1-2, with unresolved D. This CDR3 region has 15 residues. Trimming cost V 0 bases and J 7 bases, with 15 bases left between them. Germline-derived CDR1 and CDR2 are SGHDN and FVKESK. Here the CDR3 reads CASSQDVWPGVGYTF. CDR3 DNA sequence: TGTGCCAGCAGCCAAGATGTATGGCCTGGAGTTGGCTACACCTTC.

The chain has TRBV5-6 and TRBJ2-5; 12 bases line up with TRBD2. V lost 4 bases to trimming and J lost 5 bases; unmatched junction nucleotides: 9. CDR1 is SGHDT and CDR2 is YYEEEE in the germline V gene. CDR3 size: 16 residues. The CDR3 here is CASSPLLAGGPETQYF. The CDR3, as DNA: TGTGCCAGCAGCCCGCTCCTAGCGGGGGGGCCGGAGACCCAGTACTTC.

The genes are TRBV7-2 and TRBJ2-5; D call uncertain. Germline V gene data show CDR1 as SGHTA and CDR2 as FQGNSA. The V and J ends lost 1 base and 7 bases respectively, with 19 bases between them. The CDR3 totals 16 residues. The CDR3 nucleotides read TGTGCCAGCAGCTTAGGGTCTACTAAACCGAAGAGGACCCAGTACTTC. Its translation is CASSLGSTKPKRTQYF. Combining the CDR3 with reference TRBV7-2 and TRBJ2-5 gives the whole variable domain GAGVSQSPSNKVTEKGKDVELRCDPISGHTALYWYRQSLGQGLEFLIYFQGNSAPDKSGLPSDRFSAERTGGSVSTLTIQRTQQEDSAVYLCASSLGSTKPKRTQYFGPGTRLLVL.

The chain carries TRBV4-3 and TRBJ2-1; no clear D gene. Germline CDR1 reads LGHNA; CDR2 reads YSLEER. V lost 1 base and J lost 4, with 11 bases in between. This CDR3 is 15 amino acids long. CDR3 DNA sequence: TGCGCCAGCAGCCAAGTGATTGGCGCTTACAATGAGCAGTTCTTC. It encodes CASSQVIGAYNEQFF.

The chain is built from TRBV11-3 and TRBJ2-1, with 9 bases fitting TRBD2. CDR1 SGHNT and CDR2 YENEEA come from the germline V gene. Trimming at V came to 4 bases and at J to 9 bases, leaving 13 bases not matched to a gene. The CDR3 has 16 residues. CDR3: CASSSGAAGGQTEQFF. The CDR3 coding sequence is TGTGCCAGCAGCTCCGGGGCGGCGGGGGGGCAAACTGAGCAGTTCTTC.

The chain has TRBV6-1 and TRBJ1-6; D not certain. Trimming left V 4 bases short and J 2 bases short, with 18 bases between. The CDR3 runs to 18 residues. CDR1 and CDR2 (germline): MNHNS, SASEGT. CDR3 nucleotide sequence: TGTGCCAGCAGTGTAAGGGTTGTGGGCAGTACCTATAATTCACCCCTCCACTTT. Translating it yields CASSVRVVGSTYNSPLHF.

This clone came up a few times. The gene calls are TRBV7-2 and TRBJ1-5, with unresolved D. This CDR3 is built from 12 residues. In germline, CDR1 is SGHTA, CDR2 FQGNSA. V was cut by 3 bases and J by 3 bases, with 3 bases left in between. The CDR3: CASSFSNQPQHF. For the CDR3, the DNA is TGTGCCAGCAGCTTCTCCAATCAGCCCCAGCATTTT.

The genes are TRBV5-4 and TRBJ2-3; 7 bases match TRBD1. Germline assignment: CDR1 SGHNT and CDR2 YYREEE (reference sequence). CDR3 length: 14 residues. Trimming cost V 3 bases and J 3 bases; bases outside gene matches: 4. Written as DNA, the CDR3 is TGTGCCAGCAGCTCCCGACAGGGAACAGATACGCAGTATTTT. Its translation: CASSSRQGTDTQYF.

The chain carries TRBV29-1 and TRBJ1-1; tentatively, D is TRBD1 (5 bases). The V and J ends lost 3 bases and 1 base respectively, with 18 bases between them. Germline-derived CDR1 and CDR2 are SQVTM and ANQGSEA. The CDR3 has 16 amino acids. The CDR3 loop reads CSVDWSRGMQNTEAFF. CDR3 coding DNA: TGCAGCGTTGATTGGTCACGGGGCATGCAGAACACTGAAGCTTTCTTT.

The V and J genes are TRBV6-1 and TRBJ1-5, with TRBD1 as a possible D gene (6 bases). This CDR3 has 15 residues. CDR1 is MNHNS and CDR2 is SASEGT in the germline V gene. The V and J ends lost 6 bases and 2 bases respectively, with 14 bases between them. The CDR3 protein is CASSEQGRGNQPQHF. Written as DNA, the CDR3 is TGTGCCAGCAGCGAACAGGGTAGGGGCAATCAGCCCCAGCATTTT.

V and J are TRBV27 and TRBJ2-7; 8 bases line up with TRBD1. Germline V gene sequence: CDR1 MNHEY, CDR2 SMNVEV (reference sequence). V gave up 2 bases and J gave up 0 bases; unmatched junction bases: 9. CDR3 length equals 17 residues. The CDR3 is CASSLRQGRKSSYEQYF. The DNA of the CDR3 is TGTGCCAGCAGTTTAAGACAGGGGAGGAAAAGCTCCTACGAGCAGTACTTC.

The V gene is TRBV2, the J gene TRBJ1-4; 10 bases map to TRBD1. V gave up 2 bases and J gave up 6 bases; unmatched junction bases: 6. The CDR3 is 16 residues long. CDR1 SNHLY and CDR2 FYNNEI come from the germline V gene. CDR3 protein: CASSETFGQGDEKLFF. The CDR3 region has the DNA TGTGCCAGCAGTGAAACTTTTGGACAGGGGGATGAAAAACTGTTTTTT.

The rearrangement uses TRBV12-5 and TRBJ2-5; D call uncertain. This CDR3 is built from 15 residues. The ends were cut back, 6 bases at V and 0 bases at J, with 14 bases in the middle. Looked up from germline, CDR1 is LGHNT and CDR2 is FRNRAP. CDR3 loop: CASGSDRAYQETQYF. The DNA for the CDR3 is TGTGCTAGTGGCTCGGACCGAGCGTACCAAGAGACCCAGTACTTC.

The chain links TRBV15 to TRBJ1-5; no clear D gene. The CDR3 extends over 16 amino acids. The germline gives CDR1 LNHNV, CDR2 YYDKDF (reference sequence). V was cut by 0 bases and J by 1 base, with 10 bases left in between. CDR3 protein: CATSREALVSNQPQHF. The CDR3 nucleotides read TGTGCCACCAGCAGAGAAGCGTTAGTGAGCAATCAGCCCCAGCATTTT.

The chain employs TRBV28 and TRBJ1-1, with D perhaps matching TRBD1 (5 bases). CDR1 and CDR2 (germline): MDHEN, SYDVKM. The CDR3 sequence is 15 residues long. V lost 6 bases to trimming and J lost 5 bases, with 19 bases between them. Written as DNA, the CDR3 is TGTGCCAGCAGCCCGGCGCAACAGGTTAAGACTGAAGCTTTCTTT. The encoded protein is CASSPAQQVKTEAFF.